This passage covers 21 T cell receptor beta chains from one sample sequenced in a study of cytomegalovirus exposure and HLA in healthy donors. Data came from immunoSEQ multiplex PCR; TCRdb stores just in-frame clones and leaves some out. The sample carries some 60,000 clones, about 96% recorded once. Input material: PBMCs. These receptors were taken from a man aged 18 to 30 in good health and CMV-seronegative.

V and J are TRBV2 and TRBJ1-4; D not certain. V shed 6 bases and J shed 0 bases, with 14 bases lying between them. Germline loops: CDR1 SNHLY, CDR2 FYNNEI. The CDR3 totals 16 residues. The CDR3 nucleotides read TGTGCCAGCAGGTACCCGGGGAGGTCAACTAATGAAAAACTGTTTTTT. It is translated as CASRYPGRSTNEKLFF.

J is TRBJ1-3 and V is TRBV10-1; 12 nucleotides align to TRBD1. The J segment lost 7 bases and the V segment lost 11 bases, leaving 9 bases of the junction unmatched. Germline CDR1 reads WNHNN; CDR2 reads SYGVQD (reference sequence). The CDR3 is 14 amino acids. CDR3 in amino acids: CAPLRDRGPNTIYF. The CDR3 bases are TGCGCCCCACTCAGGGACAGGGGGCCCAACACCATATATTTT.

The J gene is TRBJ2-1, the V gene TRBV2; D uncertain. The germline V and J ends were trimmed by 7 bases and 10 bases, with 5 bases remaining between them. The CDR3 has 9 amino acids. Germline V lookup: CDR1 SNHLY, CDR2 FYNNEI. In nucleotides, the CDR3 is TGTGCCAGCACGAGAGAGCAGTTCTTC. It codes for CASTREQFF.

The chain is built from TRBV5-1 and TRBJ2-7; 8 bases match TRBD1. The CDR3 contains 13 residues. Germline assignment: CDR1 SGHRS and CDR2 YFSETQ. The J segment lost 7 bases and the V segment lost 4 bases, leaving 7 bases of the junction unmatched. The CDR3 DNA follows: TGCGCCAGCAGCGGGGACAGGCCGAGAGAGCAGTACTTC. It specifies CASSGDRPREQYF.

The chain combines TRBV28 with TRBJ1-1; D gene unclear. This CDR3 contains 11 residues. The V gene lost 3 bases and the J gene lost 4 bases, with 3 bases spanning the gap. Germline assignment: CDR1 MDHEN and CDR2 SYDVKM. The CDR3 DNA reads TGTGCCAGCAGTTTTATCACTGAAGCTTTCTTT. Translating gives CASSFITEAFF.

The rearrangement links TRBV10-2 to TRBJ2-3; D perhaps matches TRBD2 (5 bases). The CDR3 covers 16 residues. Germline V gene lookup returns CDR1 WSHSY and CDR2 SAAADI. V lost 4 bases and J 8 bases, leaving 22 bases between the germline ends. The CDR3 sequence: CASSVGPEDPLGTQYF. DNA for the CDR3: TGCGCCAGCAGTGTTGGTCCGGAGGACCCTCTGGGTACGCAGTATTTT.

This chain uses TRBV30 with TRBJ1-6; TRBD1 matches at 7 bases. The CDR3 consists of 14 residues. Germline-derived CDR1 and CDR2 are GTSNPN and SVGIG (reference sequence). J gave up 13 bases and V 4 bases, and 13 bases lay outside the gene matches. CDR3 nucleotide sequence: TGTGCCTGGAACCAGGACAGGAGAAGAATCCCCCTCCACTTT. It specifies CAWNQDRRRIPLHF. Based on the CDR3 plus reference TRBV30 and TRBJ1-6, the full variable domain is SQTIHQWPATLVQPVGSPLSLECTVEGTSNPNLYWYRQAAGRGLQLLFYSVGIGQISSEVPQNLSASRPQDRQFILSSKKLLLSDSGFYLCAWNQDRRRIPLHFGNGTRLTVT.

This chain links TRBV13 with TRBJ2-7, with D unclear. This CDR3 has 12 amino acids. Germline V lookup: CDR1 PRHDT, CDR2 FYEKMQ (reference sequence). Trimming removed 0 bases from V and 3 bases from J, with 3 bases in between. CDR3 nucleotides: TGTGCCAGCAGCTTAGGCCTCTACGAGCAGTACTTC. Protein sequence: CASSLGLYEQYF.

The chain links TRBV5-1 to TRBJ2-7; 15 bases match TRBD2. Germline CDR1 SGHRS, CDR2 YFSETQ. V lost 5 bases to trimming and J lost 1 base; unmatched junction nucleotides: 4. The CDR3 runs 16 residues. In nucleotides, the CDR3 is TGCGCCAGCAGACAGGGGACTAGCGGGAGGTCCTACGAGCAGTACTTC. It specifies CASRQGTSGRSYEQYF.

The genes are TRBV5-1 and TRBJ2-7, with a possible D match to TRBD2 (6 bases). The CDR3 sequence is 16 residues long. Germline V gene sequence: CDR1 SGHRS, CDR2 YFSETQ. The V gene lost 3 bases and the J gene lost 5 bases, with 21 bases spanning the gap. This CDR3 is CASSSGTSWETDEQYF. The CDR3 nucleotides are TGCGCCAGCAGCTCGGGAACTAGCTGGGAGACAGACGAGCAGTACTTC.

The chain joins TRBV11-2 to TRBJ2-5; 13 nucleotides agree with TRBD2. J gave up 1 base and V 5 bases, and 4 bases lay outside the gene matches. The CDR3 contains 16 residues. CDR1 is SGHAT, CDR2 FQNNGV, per germline. CDR3 in DNA: TGTGCCAGCAGCGGAACTAGCGGGAGGGCCCAAGAGACCCAGTACTTC. Protein: CASSGTSGRAQETQYF.

The chain recombines TRBV5-1 with TRBJ1-2; D is uncertain. Trimming took off 4 bases at V and 2 bases at J, with 9 bases between the two ends. Germline lookup yields CDR1 SGHRS and CDR2 YFSETQ. This CDR3 has 13 residues. The CDR3: CASSPVGNYGYTF. The CDR3 DNA reads as TGCGCCAGCAGCCCTGTCGGGAACTATGGCTACACCTTC.

V and J are TRBV6-4 and TRBJ2-2; 11 bases are a match to TRBD1. The CDR3 has 15 residues. The trim removed 2 bases at V and 4 bases at J, leaving 0 bases unmatched. Per germline, CDR1 MRHNA and CDR2 SNTAGT. CDR3 in amino acids: CASSDGQGATGELFF. As DNA, the CDR3 is TGTGCCAGCAGTGACGGACAGGGGGCCACCGGGGAGCTGTTTTTT.

J is TRBJ2-2 and V is TRBV4-1; TRBD2 is a possible D gene (5 bases). Trimming took 0 bases from V and 8 from J, leaving 13 bases between them. Germline CDR1 and CDR2: MGHRA and YSYEKL. This CDR3 is built from 15 residues. This CDR3 is CASSQEITGGGELFF. The CDR3 region has the DNA TGCGCCAGCAGCCAAGAAATCACCGGCGGGGGGGAGCTGTTTTTT.

The rearrangement joins TRBV7-9 to TRBJ2-7; 7 bases are a match to TRBD1. V lost 2 bases to trimming and J lost 2 bases; unmatched junction nucleotides: 3. Germline V gene lookup returns CDR1 SEHNR and CDR2 FQNEAQ (reference sequence). The CDR3 runs 14 residues. The CDR3 is CASSLPGQTYEQYF. The CDR3, as DNA: TGTGCCAGCAGCTTACCGGGACAGACCTACGAGCAGTACTTC.

V is TRBV18 and J is TRBJ2-1; 13 positions match TRBD2. Germline CDR1 KGHSH, CDR2 LQKENI. The CDR3 is 17 residues long. J was trimmed by 4 bases and V by 2 bases; bases with no gene match: 5. The DNA of the CDR3 is TGTGCCAGCTCACCAAGCCGGACTAGCGGGAGTTACAATGAGCAGTTCTTC. Translating gives CASSPSRTSGSYNEQFF.

The chain uses TRBV2 and TRBJ1-5; 7 nucleotides agree with TRBD1. The CDR3 contains 15 residues. Germline V CDR1 and CDR2: SNHLY, FYNNEI. Trimming cost V 6 bases and J 6 bases; bases outside gene matches: 11. This CDR3 reads CASRDTGASGQPQHF. The CDR3 DNA follows: TGTGCCAGCAGAGATACAGGGGCCTCCGGTCAGCCCCAGCATTTT.

This chain uses TRBV15 with TRBJ2-7; TRBD2 matches at 13 bases. This CDR3 has 14 residues. Losses at the gene ends were 8 bases for V and 3 bases for J; bases not matched to a gene: 4. CDR1 is LNHNV and CDR2 is YYDKDF in the germline V gene (reference sequence). The CDR3: CATSLAGGLYEQYF. The CDR3 DNA sequence: TGTGCCACCTCACTAGCGGGAGGGCTCTACGAGCAGTACTTC.

The chain employs TRBV4-3 and TRBJ1-5; no definite D call. The CDR3 length is 15 residues. The ends were cut back, 0 bases at V and 4 bases at J, with 10 bases in the middle. Germline-derived CDR1 and CDR2 are LGHNA and YSLEER. CDR3 DNA: TGCGCCAGCAGCCAAGATGGGCAGGCAAATCAGCCCCAGCATTTT. Translation gives CASSQDGQANQPQHF.

The chain employs TRBV29-1 and TRBJ2-2; TRBD1 matches 7 bases. The CDR3 spans 14 residues. Germline assignment: CDR1 SQVTM and CDR2 ANQGSEA. Losses at the gene ends were 3 bases for V and 4 bases for J; bases not matched to a gene: 5. The CDR3 nucleotides are TGCAGCGTTGAGGGGACAGATTTCACCGGGGAGCTGTTTTTT. As protein: CSVEGTDFTGELFF.

The chain joins TRBV2 to TRBJ2-5, with D perhaps matching TRBD2 (5 bases). Looked up from germline, CDR1 is SNHLY and CDR2 is FYNNEI. This CDR3 is built from 13 residues. Deletions cut 6 bases from V and 1 base from J, with 9 bases between. This CDR3 reads CASRTGIQETQYF. Here the CDR3 DNA reads TGTGCCAGCAGGACGGGGATCCAAGAGACCCAGTACTTC.